These T cell receptor beta chains were read from a single sample in a study of PD-L1 blockade in urothelial cancer. Data came from immunoSEQ multiplex PCR; TCRdb stores just in-frame clones and leaves some out. The data contain 50,000 to 55,000 clones, roughly 77% of them singletons. The specimen was PBMCs, collected around atezolizumab (anti-PD-L1) treatment. Source of these receptors: a man in his 70s with urothelial cancer. CDR3s include the opening cysteine and the closing phenylalanine or tryptophan. D genes are given only for firm matches. Size is omitted from some rows. Given values are once, few, many or a class for expanded clones.

J	D	V	size	CDR3	DNA
TRBJ2-1	NA	TRBV11-3	NA	CASSLAAPRVEEQFF	TGTGCCAGCAGCTTAGCCGCTCCCAGGGTTGAGGAGCAGTTCTTC
TRBJ2-5	NA	TRBV5-1	NA	CASSWGGGSIETQYF	TGCGCCAGCAGCTGGGGAGGTGGGAGTATAGAGACCCAGTACTTC
TRBJ2-3	NA	TRBV7-2	NA	CASTDLGSHTDTQYF	TGTGCCAGCACCGATTTGGGCAGCCACACAGATACGCAGTATTTT
TRBJ1-1	NA	TRBV4-1	NA	CASSQGEGRRDTEAFF	TGCGCCAGCAGCCAAGGGGAGGGCCGACGGGACACTGAAGCTTTCTTT
TRBJ2-7	NA	TRBV5-1	few	CASSFSGSVYEQYF	TGCGCCAGCAGCTTTTCCGGGAGTGTCTACGAGCAGTACTTC
TRBJ1-2	NA	TRBV19	NA	CASKEQGSGGYGYTF	TGTGCCAGTAAAGAACAGGGTTCTGGCGGGTATGGCTACACCTTC
TRBJ2-5	NA	TRBV5-4	NA	CASSPDQGETQYF	TGTGCCAGCAGCCCGGACCAGGGGGAGACCCAGTACTTC
TRBJ2-3	TRBD2	TRBV7-2	few	CASSLGLAATDTQYF	TGTGCCAGCAGCTTGGGACTAGCGGCCACAGATACGCAGTATTTT
TRBJ2-1	NA	TRBV6-1	NA	CATQTQSYNEQFF	TGTGCCACCCAGACTCAATCTTACAATGAGCAGTTCTTC
TRBJ2-6	NA	TRBV5-1	NA	CASSLRSKTVTSSGANVLTF	TGCGCCAGCAGCTTGCGGTCTAAGACAGTAACGAGCTCTGGGGCCAACGTCCTGACTTTC
TRBJ2-5	TRBD2	TRBV11-3	NA	CASSALAGVETQYF	TGTGCCAGCAGCGCACTAGCGGGAGTGGAGACCCAGTACTTC
TRBJ1-4	TRBD1	TRBV6-6	NA	CASSLDRVTSEKLFF	TGTGCCAGCAGTCTAGACAGGGTGACGTCTGAAAAACTGTTTTTT
TRBJ2-2	TRBD2	TRBV5-1	NA	CASSFGREGSGELFF	TGCGCCAGCAGCTTCGGTCGGGAGGGGTCCGGGGAGCTGTTTTTT
TRBJ1-4	NA	TRBV14	NA	CASSFRTPAGEKLFF	TGTGCCAGCAGCTTCCGGACTCCCGCGGGTGAAAAACTGTTTTTT
TRBJ2-2	NA	TRBV7-6	once	CASRPRGNTGELFF	TGTGCCAGCAGGCCCAGGGGGAACACCGGGGAGCTGTTTTTT
TRBJ2-1	NA	TRBV28	NA	CASMTATNEQFF	TGTGCCAGCATGACTGCTACCAATGAGCAGTTCTTC
TRBJ1-1	NA	TRBV4-3	once	CASSLTGGYTEAFF	TGCGCCAGCAGCCTAACGGGGGGGTACACTGAAGCTTTCTTT
TRBJ2-5	NA	TRBV7-4	NA	CASSLNHFRGTQYF	TGTGCCAGCAGCTTAAACCACTTTAGGGGGACCCAGTACTTC
TRBJ2-5	NA	TRBV21-1	once	CASSSRLAGSETQYF	TGTGCCAGCAGCAGCCGACTAGCGGGATCTGAGACCCAGTACTTC
TRBJ2-1	TRBD2	TRBV5-1	NA	CASSLEGTSGRNEQFF	TGCGCCAGCAGCTTGGAAGGGACTAGCGGGAGGAATGAGCAGTTCTTC
TRBJ1-2	NA	TRBV5-1	NA	CASSLRGGDYGYTF	TGCGCCAGCAGCTTGCGAGGGGGTGACTATGGCTACACCTTC
TRBJ1-1	NA	TRBV19	NA	CASSIALGRGAFF	TGTGCCAGTAGTATTGCCCTCGGGCGGGGAGCTTTCTTT
TRBJ2-5	TRBD1	TRBV19	NA	CASSRGTAGETQYF	TGTGCCAGTAGTAGAGGGACAGCCGGGGAGACCCAGTACTTC
TRBJ2-7	NA	TRBV4-3	NA	CASSQESDSRYEQYF	TGCGCCAGCAGCCAAGAATCGGACAGTAGGTACGAGCAGTACTTC
TRBJ1-4	TRBD1	TRBV6-1	NA	CASTDRGGGEKLFF	TGTGCCAGCACCGACAGGGGTGGGGGTGAAAAACTGTTTTTT
TRBJ1-6	TRBD1	TRBV4-3	NA	CASSHPDRGGSPLHF	TGCGCCAGCAGCCATCCCGACAGGGGAGGTTCACCCCTCCACTTT
TRBJ1-2	NA	TRBV18	NA	CASSPARGSGYTF	TGTGCCAGCTCACCAGCCAGGGGAAGTGGCTACACCTTC